One sample yielded the 6 T cell receptor beta chains listed below, sequenced in a study of blood T cell repertoires in COVID-19. Profiling relied on immunoSEQ multiplex PCR, and the TCRdb table lists in-frame clones only, not all of them. This sample has 90,000 to 150,000 clones, with over 65% found just once. The specimen was peripheral blood. These receptors originate from a human donor with acute or convalescent COVID-19. The donor label of this sample is uncertain.

The V and J genes are TRBV28 and TRBJ1-5, with 9 positions matching TRBD1. The germline gives CDR1 MDHEN, CDR2 SYDVKM. V gave up 3 bases and J gave up 2 bases; unmatched junction bases: 14. This CDR3 has 19 residues. In DNA form, the CDR3 reads TGTGCCAGCAGTTTTCCCAGAACAGGGGGCGCGATAGGCAATCAGCCCCAGCATTTT. It yields the protein CASSFPRTGGAIGNQPQHF.

The chain employs TRBV24-1 and TRBJ1-3; tentatively, D is TRBD1 (6 bases). The CDR3 extends over 15 amino acids. From germline, CDR1 is KGHDR and CDR2 SFDVKD. V lost 3 bases, J lost 2 bases, and 10 bases lay in between. The CDR3: CATSDPGVAGNTIYF. CDR3 sequence (DNA): TGTGCCACCAGTGATCCAGGGGTTGCTGGAAACACCATATATTTT.

The rearrangement links TRBV27 to TRBJ1-2, with D possibly TRBD1 on 6 matching bases. This CDR3 contains 14 residues. Germline-derived CDR1 and CDR2 are MNHEY and SMNVEV (reference sequence). Trimming removed 6 bases from V and 1 base from J, with 12 bases in between. CDR3 nucleotides: TGTGCCAGCAGGGAAGTAGGGGGTAACTATGGCTACACCTTC. Translation: CASREVGGNYGYTF.

The sample holds many counts of this clone. The gene calls are TRBV13 and TRBJ1-1; 8 bases are shared with TRBD1. Germline CDR1 PRHDT, CDR2 FYEKMQ (reference sequence). Trimming at V came to 5 bases and at J to 3 bases, leaving 8 bases not matched to a gene. The CDR3 runs 15 residues. DNA of the CDR3: TGTGCCAGCAGCCGACAGGGGTTGGGATACACTGAAGCTTTCTTT. Protein sequence: CASSRQGLGYTEAFF.

The chain carries TRBV2 and TRBJ1-4, with D maybe TRBD1 (6 bases). The CDR3 loop spans 14 amino acids. The germline V gene encodes CDR1 SNHLY and CDR2 FYNNEI. Trimming took 5 bases from V and 10 from J, leaving 17 bases between them. DNA of the CDR3: TGTGCCAGCAGTCCAGTGGACAGCCGGGGAAAACTGTTTTTT. Its translation is CASSPVDSRGKLFF. Variable domain in full (rest from reference TRBV2 and TRBJ1-4): EPEVTQTPSHQVTQMGQEVILRCVPISNHLYFYWYRQILGQKVEFLVSFYNNEISEKSEIFDDQFSVERPDGSNFTLKIRSTKLEDSAMYFCASSPVDSRGKLFFGSGTQLSVL.

This chain connects TRBV29-1 to TRBJ1-2, with TRBD1 matching 8 bases. V shed 7 bases and J 8 bases; nucleotides not matched to a gene: 9. Germline V lookup: CDR1 SQVTM, CDR2 ANQGSEA. CDR3 length: 12 amino acids. The CDR3 DNA sequence: TGCAGCGCAGGACAGGGAGGGGGCGGCTACACCTTC. It encodes CSAGQGGGGYTF.